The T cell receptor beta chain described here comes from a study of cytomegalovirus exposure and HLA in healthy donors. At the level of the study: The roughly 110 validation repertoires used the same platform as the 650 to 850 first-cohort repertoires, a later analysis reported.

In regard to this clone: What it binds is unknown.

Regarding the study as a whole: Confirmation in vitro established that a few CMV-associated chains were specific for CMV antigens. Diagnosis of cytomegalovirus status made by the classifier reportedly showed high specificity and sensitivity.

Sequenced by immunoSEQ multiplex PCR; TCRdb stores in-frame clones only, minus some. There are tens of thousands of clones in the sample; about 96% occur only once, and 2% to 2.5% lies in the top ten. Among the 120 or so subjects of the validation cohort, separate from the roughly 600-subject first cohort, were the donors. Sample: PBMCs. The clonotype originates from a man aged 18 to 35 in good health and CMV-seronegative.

CDR3 DNA: TGTGCCAGCAGTTCCCCCCCAGGGGCGAACACAGATACGCAGTATTTT. Translation: CASSSPPGANTDTQYF. The genes are TRBV7-9 and TRBJ2-3; tentatively, D is TRBD1 (6 bases). From germline, CDR1 is SEHNR and CDR2 FQNEAQ (reference sequence). CDR3 length: 16 residues. The germline V and J ends were trimmed by 6 bases and 2 bases, with 18 bases remaining between them.